The entry below gives a single TCR beta chain sequence along with its context. This CDR3 has 14 amino acids. Deletions cut 0 bases from V and 3 bases from J, with 8 bases between. Germline CDR1 and CDR2: SGDLS and YYNGEE. This specimen comes from a study of molecular identifiers for immune sequencing clone quantification. TCRdb processed the PCR reads anew with MiXCR; each CDR3 protein has one entry. The sample lists tens of thousands of distinct CDR3 sequences, around 27% occurring once. Sequencing was carried out using naive CD8+ T cells from blood, with Jurkat cell RNA spiked in. Sample subset: FACS-sorted CD8+CD4-CCR7+CD45RA+ naive T cells. This sequence joins TRBV9 and TRBJ2-3; D uncertain. This TCR was sampled from a human donor in good health. Some libraries in this study had Jurkat cell RNA spiked in. CDR3 bases: TGTGCCAGCAGCGTAGAGGCTAAGACAGATACGCAGTATTTT. This encodes CASSVEAKTDTQYF.